These 25 T cell receptor beta chains originate from one sample sequenced in a study of blood T cell repertoires in COVID-19. The assay was immunoSEQ multiplex PCR, and TCRdb's table has in-frame clones only and misses some. The sample lists around 70,000 clones; roughly 80% were seen once. Material: peripheral blood. These receptors all stem from a woman in her fifties or sixties with acute or convalescent COVID-19.

This chain joins TRBV10-3 and TRBJ2-1; 8 nucleotides line up with TRBD1. V shed 11 bases and J 5 bases; nucleotides not matched to a gene: 11. The length of the CDR3 is 14 residues. CDR1 and CDR2 (germline): ENHRY, SYGVKD. Here the CDR3 reads CAASTGTGDNEQFF. The CDR3, as DNA: TGTGCCGCCTCGACCGGGACAGGTGACAATGAGCAGTTCTTC.

This rearrangement joins TRBV30 to TRBJ2-5, with D unclear. The CDR3 has 13 residues. Trimming cost V 4 bases and J 7 bases, with 16 bases left between them. Germline CDR1 is GTSNPN and CDR2 is SVGIG (reference sequence). Here the CDR3 reads CAWTRNIVGTQYF. CDR3 DNA: TGTGCCTGGACCCGTAACATTGTTGGGACCCAGTACTTC.

J is TRBJ2-2 and V is TRBV2; the match to TRBD2 covers 9 bases. With V trimmed by 5 bases and J by 3 bases, 13 bases remained unmatched. CDR3 length equals 18 residues. CDR1 and CDR2 from the germline V gene are SNHLY and FYNNEI. DNA for the CDR3: TGTGCCAGCAGTCGGACTAGCGTTATAAGTCCGGACACCGGGGAGCTGTTTTTT. Its translation: CASSRTSVISPDTGELFF.

The CDR3 bases are TGTGCCAGTAGCACGGACTATAATGAAAAACTGTTTTTT. Translating gives CASSTDYNEKLFF. The rearrangement links TRBV19 to TRBJ1-4, with unresolved D. Trimming removed 6 bases at V and 4 bases at J, with 9 bases between. Germline V lookup: CDR1 LNHDA, CDR2 SQIVND (reference sequence). The CDR3 sequence is 13 residues long.

The chain carries TRBV3-1 (or the pseudogene TRBV3-2) and TRBJ2-1, with TRBD2 matching 8 bases. J lost 0 bases, V lost 4 bases, and 2 bases had no gene match. Germline loops: CDR1 LGHDT, CDR2 YNNKEL (reference sequence). There are 15 residues in the CDR3. CDR3 residues: CASSLAGSSYNEQFF. In DNA, the CDR3 is TGTGCCAGCAGCCTAGCGGGGAGCTCCTACAATGAGCAGTTCTTC.

V usage is TRBV6-2 or TRBV6-3 and J usage is TRBJ2-7; 8 bases agree with TRBD2. J was trimmed by 0 bases and V by 0 bases; bases with no gene match: 10. Germline CDR1 and CDR2: MNHEY and SVGEGT. This CDR3 is 18 amino acids long. CDR3: CASSYSIPSGQSSYEQYF. Here the CDR3 DNA reads TGTGCCAGCAGTTACTCGATACCTAGCGGGCAGAGCTCCTACGAGCAGTACTTC.

This clone was recorded only once. The J gene is TRBJ1-4, the V gene TRBV7-8, with 7 positions matching TRBD1. The CDR3 runs to 14 residues. Germline V gives CDR1 SGHVS, CDR2 FQNEAQ. V was clipped by 4 bases and J by 8 bases; unmatched bases: 7. CDR3 sequence reads: CASSYDRVAEKLFF. CDR3 bases: TGTGCCAGCAGCTACGACAGGGTCGCGGAAAAACTGTTTTTT.

In this sample, this clone turned up a few times. The chain has TRBV21-1 and TRBJ2-7; the D call TRBD2 from the table was never checked on the DNA. TRBV21-1 is a recognized pseudogene. This CDR3 has 17 amino acids. CDR3: CASSNIAGGPTSYEQYF. The CDR3 DNA is TGTGCCAGCAGCAATATAGCGGGAGGCCCAACCTCCTACGAGCAGTACTTC.

The chain combines TRBV10-3 with TRBJ2-3, with D possibly being TRBD1 (7 bases). The length of the CDR3 is 17 residues. Germline lookup yields CDR1 ENHRY and CDR2 SYGVKD. Trimming removed 1 base from V and 7 bases from J, with 21 bases in between. Here the CDR3 DNA reads TGTGCCATCAGTGAGTTCACCGCGGGACAGAGCGAAAATACGCAGTATTTT. It yields the protein CAISEFTAGQSENTQYF.

The chain is built from TRBV6-5 and TRBJ1-2; D is ambiguous. Trimming left V 6 bases short and J 4 bases short, with 18 bases between. Germline V lookup: CDR1 MNHEY, CDR2 SVGAGI. CDR3 length: 15 amino acids. Here the CDR3 reads CASRGAPEKGYGYTF. CDR3 sequence (DNA): TGTGCCAGCAGGGGAGCTCCCGAAAAAGGCTATGGCTACACCTTC.

The J gene is TRBJ1-2, the V gene TRBV6-5; 7 positions agree with TRBD1. The CDR3 loop spans 12 amino acids. The germline gives CDR1 MNHEY, CDR2 SVGAGI. Trimming removed 7 bases from V and 4 bases from J; junction bases left unmatched: 3. The CDR3 nucleotides are TGTGCCAGCAAGGGACAGATCTATGGCTACACCTTC. Translating it yields CASKGQIYGYTF.

The J gene is TRBJ1-2, the V gene TRBV9, with 9 bases identical to TRBD1. Germline assignment: CDR1 SGDLS and CDR2 YYNGEE. CDR3 length: 16 residues. V was clipped by 0 bases and J by 3 bases; unmatched bases: 6. The CDR3: CASSVEPQGAYYGYTF. The CDR3 nucleotides read TGTGCCAGCAGCGTAGAGCCACAGGGGGCCTACTATGGCTACACCTTC.

The genes are TRBV7-2 and TRBJ1-5; 12 bases match TRBD1. This CDR3 has 16 residues. Looked up from germline, CDR1 is SGHTA and CDR2 is FQGNSA. After removal of 2 bases from V and 6 bases from J, the junction contained 5 bases not matched to a gene. CDR3 coding DNA: TGTGCCAGCAGCTTAATTGGGACAGGGGGCTCTCAGCCCCAGCATTTT. The encoded protein is CASSLIGTGGSQPQHF.

The V gene is TRBV2, the J gene TRBJ2-7; no clear D gene. The V end lost 4 bases, the J end lost 3 bases, and 4 bases lay between the germline ends. The CDR3 is 11 amino acids. Germline V lookup: CDR1 SNHLY, CDR2 FYNNEI. CDR3 sequence: CASSGYYEQYF. The CDR3 DNA reads TGTGCCAGCAGTGGTTACTACGAGCAGTACTTC.

The chain carries TRBV7-2 and TRBJ2-3; 11 nucleotides line up with TRBD2. V trimming: 3 bases; J trimming: 4 bases; junction bases outside the gene matches: 3. Per germline, CDR1 SGHTA and CDR2 FQGNSA. CDR3 length: 15 amino acids. The CDR3 loop is CASSLLAGGPDTQYF. The CDR3 nucleotides are TGTGCCAGCAGCTTGTTAGCGGGAGGGCCAGATACGCAGTATTTT.

The chain carries TRBV15 and TRBJ1-4; no clear D gene. Germline V CDR1 and CDR2: LNHNV, YYDKDF (reference sequence). The V end lost 1 base, the J end lost 7 bases, and 13 bases lay between the germline ends. There are 15 residues in the CDR3. The CDR3 spells CATSRVVLIPEKLFF. In DNA, the CDR3 is TGTGCCACCAGCAGAGTAGTTCTAATTCCTGAAAAACTGTTTTTT. Filled out from reference TRBV15 and TRBJ1-4, the complete variable domain reads DAMVIQNPRYQVTQFGKPVTLSCSQTLNHNVMYWYQQKSSQAPKLLFHYYDKDFNNEADTPDNFQSRRPNTSFCFLDIRSPGLGDTAMYLCATSRVVLIPEKLFFGSGTQLSVL.

The V and J genes are TRBV29-1 and TRBJ2-1; a possible D gene is TRBD2 (6 bases). Germline lookup yields CDR1 SQVTM and CDR2 ANQGSEA. V lost 8 bases, J lost 8 bases, and 10 bases lay in between. This CDR3 is 10 amino acids long. The CDR3 region has the DNA TGCAGCTCCTGGGGGGATGAGCAGTTCTTC. Residues: CSSWGDEQFF.

The chain is built from TRBV5-1 and TRBJ2-2; 15 bases align to TRBD2. Looked up from germline, CDR1 is SGHRS and CDR2 is YFSETQ. V trimming: 3 bases; J trimming: 4 bases; junction bases outside the gene matches: 13. The CDR3 is made up of 20 amino acids. The CDR3 DNA sequence: TGCGCCAGCAGCTCCTCAACGGGACTAGCGGGAGGCCTTTTCACCGGGGAGCTGTTTTTT. It yields the protein CASSSSTGLAGGLFTGELFF.

The rearrangement links TRBV7-2 to TRBJ1-6; D gene unclear. Per germline, CDR1 SGHTA and CDR2 FQGNSA. The germline V and J ends were trimmed by 1 base and 5 bases, with 6 bases remaining between them. This CDR3 has 14 residues. The CDR3 bases are TGTGCCAGCAGCTTAGTACACGATAATTCACCCCTCCACTTT. Protein: CASSLVHDNSPLHF.

The rearrangement links TRBV6-5 to TRBJ1-5; no firm D call. The CDR3 extends over 11 amino acids. The germline gives CDR1 MNHEY, CDR2 SVGAGI. V lost 11 bases to trimming and J lost 11 bases, with 16 bases between them. The CDR3 DNA follows: TGTGCCCGCCGGGATGAAGTCGCCCAGCATTTT. This sequence encodes CARRDEVAQHF.

The gene calls are TRBV13 and TRBJ1-4; 7 bases map to TRBD1. The germline V gene has CDR1 PRHDT and CDR2 FYEKMQ (reference sequence). The CDR3 spans 15 residues. The V gene end was trimmed by 5 bases and the J gene end by 6 bases; junction bases not matched to a gene: 9. For the CDR3, the DNA is TGTGCCAGCAGCCTCAGGGAGACAGGGCATGAAAAACTGTTTTTT. This codes for CASSLRETGHEKLFF.

This clone was seen more than once but under ten times. The J gene is TRBJ1-5, the V gene TRBV29-1; TRBD1 matches at 10 bases. Germline CDR1 SQVTM, CDR2 ANQGSEA. The CDR3 extends over 14 amino acids. Germline trimming cut 5 bases from V and 6 bases from J; bases unmatched to any gene: 7. The CDR3 DNA reads TGCAGCGTTACGACAGGGGGCGAAAGTCAGCCCCAGCATTTT. It specifies CSVTTGGESQPQHF.

J is TRBJ2-1 and V is TRBV15, with 9 bases aligning to TRBD2. Per germline, CDR1 LNHNV and CDR2 YYDKDF (reference sequence). Trimming at V came to 1 base and at J to 9 bases, leaving 4 bases not matched to a gene. The CDR3 is made up of 14 amino acids. This CDR3 is CATSRGIAGAEQFF. The CDR3 region has the DNA TGTGCCACCAGCAGAGGTATAGCGGGAGCTGAGCAGTTCTTC.

V usage is TRBV2 and J usage is TRBJ2-7, with 11 nucleotides matching TRBD1. V lost 5 bases and J lost 2; bases outside the gene matches: 2. This CDR3 is 14 amino acids long. CDR1 SNHLY and CDR2 FYNNEI come from the germline V gene. This chain's CDR3 is CASSWGQGAYEQYF. For the CDR3, the DNA is TGTGCCAGCAGTTGGGGACAGGGGGCCTACGAGCAGTACTTC.

This sequence joins TRBV5-1 and TRBJ1-1; D is possibly TRBD1 (6 bases). Germline V gene lookup returns CDR1 SGHRS and CDR2 YFSETQ. This CDR3 is 13 amino acids long. Trimming pared 4 bases from V and 11 bases from J, leaving 18 bases between. CDR3 bases: TGCGCCAGCAGCAATGAAGGGGGTTCGCTGGCTTTCTTT. This codes for CASSNEGGSLAFF.